The 11 T cell receptor beta chains below come from one sample, sequenced in a study of blood T cell repertoires in COVID-19. Profiling relied on immunoSEQ multiplex PCR, and the TCRdb table lists in-frame clones only, not all of them. Of tens of thousands of clones detected, about 74% appear once; the ten largest clones hold approximately 2.5%. The specimen was peripheral blood. The receptors derive from a man aged 65 to 79 with COVID-19, enrolled during active disease.

This clone was picked up a small number of times. This chain uses TRBV11-2 with TRBJ2-7; 9 bases match TRBD2. The junction had 5 bases not matched to a gene; V was cut back by 5 bases and J by 3 bases. Germline CDR1 and CDR2: SGHAT and FQNNGV. The CDR3 spans 14 residues. The CDR3 nucleotides read TGTGCCAGCAGCCTGACTAGCGGAGGCTACGAGCAGTACTTC. As protein: CASSLTSGGYEQYF.

This chain uses TRBV4-3 with TRBJ2-3; D perhaps matches TRBD2 (6 bases). V was clipped by 4 bases and J by 4 bases, with 21 bases between them. From germline, CDR1 is LGHNA and CDR2 YSLEER. The CDR3 extends over 17 amino acids. The CDR3 region has the DNA TGCGCCAGCAGCCCTAGGGTGGCCGCCGGGGGTGCAGATACGCAGTATTTT. Protein product: CASSPRVAAGGADTQYF.

This clone was detected once. The chain links TRBV6-2 or TRBV6-3 to TRBJ2-1, with 7 bases that match TRBD2. The CDR3 has 15 residues. J lost 0 bases, V lost 5 bases, and 4 bases had no gene match. Germline V gene sequence: CDR1 MNHEY, CDR2 SVGEGT. This CDR3 is CASSGWEGSYNEQFF. The CDR3 nucleotides read TGTGCCAGCAGTGGGTGGGAGGGCTCCTACAATGAGCAGTTCTTC.

The chain has TRBV11-2 and TRBJ2-1; no firm D call. Germline V gene data show CDR1 as SGHAT and CDR2 as FQNNGV. This CDR3 has 14 amino acids. Trimming took 1 base from V and 4 from J, leaving 8 bases between them. In nucleotides, the CDR3 is TGTGCCAGCAGCTTAGGCGGAGATTACAATGAGCAGTTCTTC. Encoded protein: CASSLGGDYNEQFF.

In the case of this clone: This CDR3 is also generated by other DNA sequences in the sample. The chain joins TRBV5-1 to TRBJ2-1; 7 bases map to TRBD2. The ends lost 0 bases at V and 5 bases at J; junction bases unmatched: 5. The CDR3 contains 15 residues. Germline assignment: CDR1 SGHRS and CDR2 YFSETQ. Here the CDR3 DNA reads TGCGCCAGCAGCTTGGGTCTAGCGGAGAACAATGAGCAGTTCTTC. This translates into CASSLGLAENNEQFF.

This chain joins TRBV7-8 and TRBJ1-2, with D uncertain. The germline gives CDR1 SGHVS, CDR2 FQNEAQ. Trimming stripped 0 bases from V and 2 bases from J, with 10 bases between. The CDR3 is made up of 15 amino acids. The CDR3 reads CASSLAVHRNYGYTF. DNA for the CDR3: TGTGCCAGCAGCTTAGCGGTTCACAGAAACTATGGCTACACCTTC.

The V and J genes are TRBV19 and TRBJ1-3, with D perhaps TRBD1 (6 bases). V was trimmed by 3 bases and J by 0 bases, leaving 6 bases between them. Germline V gene sequence: CDR1 LNHDA, CDR2 SQIVND (reference sequence). The CDR3 extends over 14 amino acids. The CDR3 DNA reads TGTGCCAGTAGTATGACAGGCTCTGGAAACACCATATATTTT. Protein: CASSMTGSGNTIYF.

V is TRBV27 and J is TRBJ2-1, with TRBD2 matching over 7 bases. This CDR3 spans 14 amino acids. Germline assignment: CDR1 MNHEY and CDR2 SMNVEV (reference sequence). V was clipped by 5 bases and J by 7 bases; unmatched bases: 8. The CDR3 DNA reads TGTGCCAGCAGTATGACACCGCGGGGGAATGAGCAGTTCTTC. This codes for CASSMTPRGNEQFF.

The V call is TRBV18, the J call TRBJ2-7, with 11 bases matching TRBD1. After removal of 2 bases from V and 4 bases from J, the junction contained 16 bases not matched to a gene. This CDR3 has 19 residues. Germline assignment: CDR1 KGHSH and CDR2 LQKENI. The CDR3 spells CASSPRTGGRLASTYEQYF. CDR3 DNA sequence: TGTGCCAGCTCACCAAGGACAGGGGGCAGACTAGCCTCGACGTACGAGCAGTACTTC.

This sequence joins TRBV6-5 and TRBJ1-2; 9 nucleotides match TRBD1. This CDR3 region has 14 residues. Germline V gene lookup returns CDR1 MNHEY and CDR2 SVGAGI. Trimming took 4 bases from V and 8 from J; bases not matched to a gene: 8. The CDR3 sequence is CASSSTGQGSGYTF. Written as DNA, the CDR3 is TGTGCCAGCAGTTCCACGGGACAGGGCTCCGGCTACACCTTC.

The chain combines TRBV9 with TRBJ2-5; 9 bases are shared with TRBD2. V was pared by 4 bases and J by 4 bases, with 5 bases of the junction left unmatched. Germline CDR1 reads SGDLS; CDR2 reads YYNGEE. CDR3 length equals 14 residues. The CDR3 is CASSPGLALETQYF. Here the CDR3 DNA reads TGTGCCAGCAGCCCGGGACTAGCCCTAGAGACCCAGTACTTC.